This is a list of T cell receptor beta chains from one sample in a study of early T cells in non-severe SARS-CoV-2 infection. TCRdb reprocessed the 5' RACE reads via MiXCR and lists one record per CDR3 protein. The sample has tens of thousands of distinct CDR3 sequences, 5.5% to 7.5% seen once. The sample consisted of whole blood. All receptors come from an adult who was a healthcare worker with PCR-confirmed SARS-CoV-2 infection or an uninfected control (not recorded which). Each CDR3 is given with its conserved first and last residue. The D gene is left open where the match is weak.

V | D | CDR3
TRBV7-8 | . | CASSKTGGFDNEQFF
TRBV27 | TRBD1 | CASSTGTETQETQYF
TRBV10-3 | . | CAIGGRSSTPYEQYF
TRBV11-2 | . | CASSWSRNNEQFF
TRBV20-1 | . | CSAREEGPRGTQYF
TRBV29-1 | TRBD1 | CSALPGGSGNTIYF
TRBV7-9 | TRBD1 | CASSSRGQDHQETQYF
TRBV6-2/TRBV6-3 | . | CASSHTWGLAYEQYF
TRBV5-1 | . | CASSLEVRGSYNEQFF
TRBV25-1 | TRBD1 | CASSETGIAKNIQYF
TRBV3-1 | TRBD2 | CASAGGYNEQFF
TRBV5-4 | . | CASSLSTGSDTQYF
TRBV2 | . | CASSVRAQWEQYF
TRBV7-9 | . | CASRPGLDYHNEQFF
TRBV19 | TRBD2 | CASSPHLGLAVINEQFF
TRBV4-1 | . | CASSQGPFDRYRNEQFF
TRBV7-6 | . | CASSLARRETQYF
TRBV7-4 | TRBD1 | CASSPRRDSNSPLHF
TRBV20-1 | . | CSIRGHAQETQYF
TRBV10-1 | . | CASSEEGTYGYTF
TRBV7-6 | TRBD2 | CASSLEGTSRAGELFF
TRBV3-1 | TRBD2 | CASSQTGTSVIYEQFF
TRBV5-1 | . | CASRLSTAAYNEQFF
TRBV12-3/TRBV12-4 | TRBD2 | CASSGSGGPLEEQYF
TRBV6-2/TRBV6-3 | . | CASSSIGNTEAFF
TRBV12-3/TRBV12-4 | . | CASSYRAPNTEAFF
TRBV12-3/TRBV12-4 | TRBD1 | CASTSRGLASPLHF